This is a list of T cell receptor beta chains from one sample in a study of shared clonotypes between healthy human individuals. Assay used: immunoSEQ multiplex PCR; TCRdb lists only in-frame clones, some missing. The sample carries around 1.6 million clones, roughly 98% recorded once. The sequencing input was naive CD4+ T cells sorted from blood. The receptors stem from a man in his thirties or forties in good health. Each CDR3 is given with its conserved first and last residue. A D gene is named only where the DNA matches it firmly. Where a row states a size, it is once, few, many or the class of an expanded clone; other rows omit it.

clone_size j_call v_call d_call cdr3_aa cdr3_nt
. TRBJ2-7 TRBV6-1 . CASRPGLYYEQYF TGTGCCAGCAGGCCGGGACTTTACTACGAGCAGTACTTC
. TRBJ2-5 TRBV5-1 . CASSLEGLGETQYF TGCGCCAGCAGCTTGGAGGGGCTGGGAGAGACCCAGTACTTC
. TRBJ2-7 TRBV11-2 . CASSYLGPLYEQYF TGTGCCAGCAGCTATCTTGGGCCCCTCTACGAGCAGTACTTC
. TRBJ1-5 TRBV5-5 . CASSFPGEYQPQHF TGTGCCAGCAGCTTTCCCGGGGAGTATCAGCCCCAGCATTTT
once TRBJ2-7 TRBV14 TRBD1 CASSRLPGQGAGEQYF TGTGCCAGCAGCCGCTTACCGGGACAGGGGGCTGGCGAGCAGTACTTC
. TRBJ1-5 TRBV19 TRBD1 CASTRTGLQPQHF TGTGCCAGTACCAGGACAGGGCTTCAGCCCCAGCATTTT
. TRBJ1-2 TRBV7-2 TRBD1 CASSPGQGDHRYTF TGTGCCAGCAGCCCAGGACAGGGAGATCATCGCTACACCTTC
. TRBJ2-5 TRBV27 TRBD2 CASSGRASETQYF TGTGCCAGTAGCGGGAGGGCCTCGGAGACCCAGTACTTC
. TRBJ2-7 TRBV27 . CASSLVSSAFEFYEQYF TGTGCCAGCAGTTTAGTTTCAAGCGCCTTTGAATTCTACGAGCAGTACTTC
. TRBJ2-7 TRBV9 TRBD1 CASSTRAGQGSEQYF TGTGCCAGCAGCACTAGGGCGGGACAGGGTTCCGAGCAGTACTTC
. TRBJ2-7 TRBV5-1 . CASSSGLGRSPINYEQYF TGCGCCAGCAGCTCCGGGTTGGGGCGTTCTCCAATTAACTACGAGCAGTACTTC
. TRBJ1-2 TRBV19 . CASNSGTPNYGYTF TGTGCCAGTAATTCTGGGACACCGAACTATGGCTACACCTTC
. TRBJ2-1 TRBV19 . CASSRTTNEQFF TGTGCCAGTAGTAGGACTACCAATGAGCAGTTCTTC
. TRBJ1-2 TRBV7-9 . CASRQLEQWGYTF TGTGCCAGCAGGCAACTAGAACAATGGGGCTACACCTTC
. TRBJ1-1 TRBV15 . CATSRVGNTEAFF TGTGCCACCAGCAGAGTTGGGAACACTGAAGCTTTCTTT
. TRBJ2-1 TRBV13 TRBD2 CASAGLKTSLNEQFF TGTGCCAGCGCCGGCCTAAAGACTAGCTTGAATGAGCAGTTCTTC
. TRBJ2-2 TRBV19 . CASSIGQWNTGELFF TGTGCCAGTAGCATAGGACAGTGGAACACCGGGGAGCTGTTTTTT
once TRBJ1-5 TRBV6-6 . CASSYSEDQPQHF TGTGCCAGCAGTTACTCGGAGGATCAGCCCCAGCATTTT
. TRBJ2-3 TRBV4-3 TRBD2 CASSHTSGNTDTQYF TGCGCCAGCAGCCATACTAGCGGGAACACAGATACGCAGTATTTT
once TRBJ1-4 TRBV7-2 TRBD1 CASSLGQGPEKLFF TGTGCCAGCAGCCTCGGACAGGGCCCTGAAAAACTGTTTTTT
once TRBJ1-1 TRBV11-1 TRBD1 CASSSQDRVEAFF TGTGCCAGCAGCTCACAGGACAGGGTTGAAGCTTTCTTT
. TRBJ1-2 TRBV19 . CASSLNPGAVHGYTF TGTGCCAGTAGTTTAAACCCAGGGGCAGTACATGGCTACACCTTC
. TRBJ2-1 TRBV19 TRBD2 CASSTGTSQFF TGTGCCAGTAGTACCGGGACTAGCCAGTTCTTC
. TRBJ2-3 TRBV14 . CASSRRPGATDTQYF TGTGCCAGCAGCCGGAGACCCGGTGCGACAGATACGCAGTATTTT
. TRBJ2-3 TRBV7-3 TRBD2 CASRAFGTSGVTDTQYF TGTGCCAGCAGGGCTTTCGGGACTAGCGGGGTCACAGATACGCAGTATTTT
. TRBJ2-2 TRBV7-3 TRBD2 CASSLLGLAGGDGELFF TGTGCCAGCAGCTTATTGGGACTAGCGGGAGGGGACGGGGAGCTGTTTTTT
. TRBJ2-7 TRBV14 . CASSQARSGNEQYF TGTGCCAGCAGCCAAGCACGGAGCGGAAACGAGCAGTACTTC
. TRBJ2-5 TRBV19 TRBD2 CASSILSGRGQETQYF TGTGCCAGTAGTATTCTTAGCGGGAGGGGACAAGAGACCCAGTACTTC
. TRBJ2-2 TRBV19 TRBD2 CASSIRSSGRVTGELFF TGTGCCAGTAGTATACGGTCTAGCGGGAGGGTCACCGGGGAGCTGTTTTTT
. TRBJ2-1 TRBV18 . CASSPLISAGFYNEQFF TGTGCCAGCTCACCACTCATTTCGGCAGGGTTTTACAATGAGCAGTTCTTC
. TRBJ2-5 TRBV27 . CASSLRLVGETQYF TGTGCCAGCAGTTTACGGCTAGTAGGGGAGACCCAGTACTTC
. TRBJ2-5 TRBV5-4 . CASSLLRESQETQYF TGTGCCAGCAGCCTACTCCGGGAGAGCCAAGAGACCCAGTACTTC
. TRBJ2-2 TRBV13 TRBD2 CASSRTSGVNTGELFF TGTGCCAGCAGCCGGACTAGCGGGGTAAACACCGGGGAGCTGTTTTTT
. TRBJ2-2 TRBV18 . CASSPLFTTQGGTGELFF TGTGCCAGCTCACCCCTGTTTACTACGCAGGGAGGCACCGGGGAGCTGTTTTTT
. TRBJ2-1 TRBV7-9 TRBD1 CASSLGTGVYNEQFF TGTGCCAGCAGCTTAGGGACAGGGGTTTACAATGAGCAGTTCTTC
. TRBJ2-7 TRBV6-4 TRBD2 CASSDPFTSESYEQYF TGTGCCAGCAGTGACCCTTTTACTAGCGAGTCCTACGAGCAGTACTTC
. TRBJ1-1 TRBV29-1 . CSVRIVQGNTEAFF TGCAGCGTTAGGATTGTTCAGGGGAACACTGAAGCTTTCTTT